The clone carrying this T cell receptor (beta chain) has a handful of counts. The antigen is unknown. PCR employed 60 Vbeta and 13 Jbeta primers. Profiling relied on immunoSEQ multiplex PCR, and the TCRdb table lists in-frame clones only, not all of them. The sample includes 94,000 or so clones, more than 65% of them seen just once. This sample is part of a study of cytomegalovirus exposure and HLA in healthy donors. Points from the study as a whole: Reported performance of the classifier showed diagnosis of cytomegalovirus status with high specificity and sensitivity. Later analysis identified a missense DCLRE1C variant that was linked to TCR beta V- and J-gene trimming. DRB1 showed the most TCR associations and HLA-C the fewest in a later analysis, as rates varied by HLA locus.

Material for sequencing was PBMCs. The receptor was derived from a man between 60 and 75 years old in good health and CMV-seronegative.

CDR3 residues: CASSLARGERGSYEQYF. DNA for the CDR3: TGTGCCAGCAGCTTAGCGCGGGGGGAGAGGGGCTCCTACGAGCAGTACTTC. V is TRBV7-2 and J is TRBJ2-7; the match to TRBD2 covers 8 bases. The V and J ends lost 0 bases and 0 bases, in that order; junction bases with no gene match: 7. Per germline, CDR1 SGHTA and CDR2 FQGNSA. This CDR3 spans 17 amino acids.